The rows below give T cell receptor beta chains drawn from one sample of a study of T cell responses to AZD1222 COVID-19 vaccine. Profiling relied on immunoSEQ multiplex PCR, and the TCRdb table lists in-frame clones only, not all of them. The sample consists of 150,000 or so clones, about 92% of them appearing once. The sample consisted of peripheral blood, taken 28 days after the second AZD1222 dose. The receptors come from an adult who received the AZD1222 COVID-19 vaccine. Each CDR3 is given with its conserved first and last residue. The order of the fields is CDR3 DNA, CDR3 protein, CDR3 length, D gene, J gene, V gene, clone size. The D gene is left open where the match is weak. Not every row has a clone size; where given, it reads once, few, many or a size class.

DNA: TGTGCCAGCAGTGGAGGGAACACCGGGGAGCTGTTTTTT
CDR3: CASSGGNTGELFF
length: 13
D: -
J: TRBJ2-2
V: TRBV2
size: once

DNA: TGTGCCAGCAGTGGCATTTGGTGGGATAGCAATCAGCCCCAGCATTTT
CDR3: CASSGIWWDSNQPQHF
length: 16
D: -
J: TRBJ1-5
V: TRBV6-1
size: -

DNA: TGTGCCAGCAGTTACGACAATCCCCTCTCCTACGAGCAGTACTTC
CDR3: CASSYDNPLSYEQYF
length: 15
D: -
J: TRBJ2-7
V: TRBV6-6
size: -

DNA: TGTGCCAGCAGAACAACAGAGAACACTGAAGCTTTCTTT
CDR3: CASRTTENTEAFF
length: 13
D: -
J: TRBJ1-1
V: TRBV6-5
size: -

DNA: TGTGCCTGGGGGGAGGGAGCAGGGAGCAATCAGCCCCAGCATTTT
CDR3: CAWGEGAGSNQPQHF
length: 15
D: -
J: TRBJ1-5
V: TRBV30
size: -

DNA: TGTGCCAGCAGCTTGGGACTAGCGGAGGGAGAGACCCAGTACTTC
CDR3: CASSLGLAEGETQYF
length: 15
D: TRBD2
J: TRBJ2-5
V: TRBV5-4
size: -

DNA: TGCGCCAGCAGGGTTGCGGGGTCGGGGTATGGCTACACCTTC
CDR3: CASRVAGSGYGYTF
length: 14
D: -
J: TRBJ1-2
V: TRBV4-1
size: -

DNA: TGTGCCAGAAGCTTCGTGATGCAGAGCTATGGCTACACCTTC
CDR3: CARSFVMQSYGYTF
length: 14
D: -
J: TRBJ1-2
V: TRBV5-3
size: -

DNA: TGCGCCAGCATCGACAGGGAAGATTCACCCCTCCACTTT
CDR3: CASIDREDSPLHF
length: 13
D: TRBD1
J: TRBJ1-6
V: TRBV10-2
size: -

DNA: TGCAGCGTCCGGGACGGAAGCTCCTACGAGCAGTACTTC
CDR3: CSVRDGSSYEQYF
length: 13
D: -
J: TRBJ2-7
V: TRBV29-1
size: -

DNA: TGTGCCAGCAGCTTAGACCCAACGCGGAATGAGCAGTTCTTC
CDR3: CASSLDPTRNEQFF
length: 14
D: -
J: TRBJ2-1
V: TRBV11-1
size: -

DNA: TGCGCCAGCAGCTTGGAAGGGGGCGCGGACTATGGCTACACCTTC
CDR3: CASSLEGGADYGYTF
length: 15
D: TRBD1
J: TRBJ1-2
V: TRBV5-1
size: -

DNA: TGTGCCAGCAGCACTCAACCACCGGGACAGGGTCTAGGAGCTGGAAACACCATATATTTT
CDR3: CASSTQPPGQGLGAGNTIYF
length: 20
D: TRBD1
J: TRBJ1-3
V: TRBV9
size: -

DNA: TGTGCCAGCAGTTACTATAACCTCCCCCGTATTACAGGGGTGAGGGGCAATGAGCAGTTCTTC
CDR3: CASSYYNLPRITGVRGNEQFF
length: 21
D: TRBD1
J: TRBJ2-1
V: TRBV6-2/TRBV6-3
size: once

DNA: TGTGCCAGCAGCCAGGGGGGACAGAACTATGGCTACACCTTC
CDR3: CASSQGGQNYGYTF
length: 14
D: TRBD1
J: TRBJ1-2
V: TRBV3-1/TRBV3-2
size: -

DNA: TGCAGTGCTAGAGATTGGGGTGAAGCTTTCTTT
CDR3: CSARDWGEAFF
length: 11
D: -
J: TRBJ1-1
V: TRBV20-1
size: -

DNA: TGTGCCAGCACTTCGACAGGGCCCACTGAAGCTTTCTTT
CDR3: CASTSTGPTEAFF
length: 13
D: TRBD1
J: TRBJ1-1
V: TRBV6-5
size: -

DNA: TGTGCTAGTGGTTTACAGGGTAGCTTCCCTGAAGCTTTCTTT
CDR3: CASGLQGSFPEAFF
length: 14
D: -
J: TRBJ1-1
V: TRBV12-5
size: -

DNA: TGCGCCAGCAGCGACAGGGCATCTGGGGCCAACGTCCTGACTTTC
CDR3: CASSDRASGANVLTF
length: 15
D: TRBD1
J: TRBJ2-6
V: TRBV5-1
size: -

DNA: TGTGCCAGTAGTAGACAGGGCACTGAAGCTTTCTTT
CDR3: CASSRQGTEAFF
length: 12
D: TRBD1
J: TRBJ1-1
V: TRBV19
size: -

DNA: TGTGCCAGTAGTACGGCAGGGACTCAGCCCCAGCATTTT
CDR3: CASSTAGTQPQHF
length: 13
D: -
J: TRBJ1-5
V: TRBV19
size: -

DNA: TGTGCCAGCTCTTTCGGTCAGGGGAAAGGCTACACCTTC
CDR3: CASSFGQGKGYTF
length: 13
D: -
J: TRBJ1-2
V: TRBV6-5
size: -

DNA: TGTGCCATCAGTGAGTCGAGTAGGGAAGGCACTGAAGCTTTCTTT
CDR3: CAISESSREGTEAFF
length: 15
D: -
J: TRBJ1-1
V: TRBV10-3
size: few

DNA: TGCGCCAGCAGCCTCCGGGACAGGGGGCACTTTGGCACTGAAGCTTTCTTT
CDR3: CASSLRDRGHFGTEAFF
length: 17
D: TRBD1
J: TRBJ1-1
V: TRBV5-1
size: once

DNA: TGTGCCAGCAGCCAACACCCCGGGACATATACCTACGAGCAGTACTTC
CDR3: CASSQHPGTYTYEQYF
length: 16
D: -
J: TRBJ2-7
V: TRBV3-1/TRBV3-2
size: few

DNA: TGTGCCAGCAGCCCTCTAGGGGATACGCAGTATTTT
CDR3: CASSPLGDTQYF
length: 12
D: -
J: TRBJ2-3
V: TRBV13
size: -

DNA: TGTGCCAGTAGTCTCAGACTAGCGGAGTTGACAGATACGCAGTATTTT
CDR3: CASSLRLAELTDTQYF
length: 16
D: TRBD2
J: TRBJ2-3
V: TRBV19
size: -

DNA: TGTGCCAGCAGCCAAAATCAGGGTGGGGAAAAACTGTTTTTT
CDR3: CASSQNQGGEKLFF
length: 14
D: -
J: TRBJ1-4
V: TRBV3-1/TRBV3-2
size: -

DNA: TGTGCCAGCAGCTTATACCACAATGAGCAGTTCTTC
CDR3: CASSLYHNEQFF
length: 12
D: -
J: TRBJ2-1
V: TRBV11-2
size: -

DNA: TGTGCCAGCAGTCCTACAGGGGGGAACACAGATACGCAGTATTTT
CDR3: CASSPTGGNTDTQYF
length: 15
D: TRBD1
J: TRBJ2-3
V: TRBV7-9
size: -

DNA: TGTGCCAGTAGTAGAGGGATGGCGTATGAAAAACTGTTTTTT
CDR3: CASSRGMAYEKLFF
length: 14
D: -
J: TRBJ1-4
V: TRBV19
size: -

DNA: TGTGCCAGCAGCGCCGAACGGAACAGGTTCTCCTACGAGCAGTACTTC
CDR3: CASSAERNRFSYEQYF
length: 16
D: -
J: TRBJ2-7
V: TRBV27
size: -

DNA: TGTGCCAGCAGCTGGGATCGACAGACTGGCTACACCTTC
CDR3: CASSWDRQTGYTF
length: 13
D: -
J: TRBJ1-2
V: TRBV7-2
size: few

DNA: TGTGCCAGCAGCCCCTGCAGGGATGCCTACGAGCAGTACTTC
CDR3: CASSPCRDAYEQYF
length: 14
D: -
J: TRBJ2-7
V: TRBV21-1
size: -

DNA: TGTGCCAGCAGCTTGGTGTGGGGGATGAACACTGAAGCTTTCTTT
CDR3: CASSLVWGMNTEAFF
length: 15
D: -
J: TRBJ1-1
V: TRBV5-6
size: -

DNA: TGTGCCAGCAGCTCCTACAGCTCTAATGAAAAACTGTTTTTT
CDR3: CASSSYSSNEKLFF
length: 14
D: -
J: TRBJ1-4
V: TRBV7-9
size: -

DNA: TGTGCCAGCGCTAGCGGGGGCCGGAAAGAGACCCAGTACTTC
CDR3: CASASGGRKETQYF
length: 14
D: TRBD2
J: TRBJ2-5
V: TRBV2
size: -

DNA: TGTGCCAGCAGTCGTACCGGACGGGCCCTCTATGGCTACACCTTC
CDR3: CASSRTGRALYGYTF
length: 15
D: -
J: TRBJ1-2
V: TRBV6-5
size: -

DNA: TGTGCCAGCAGCTTGGGGGACAGGGGAAATAGCAATCAGCCCCAGCATTTT
CDR3: CASSLGDRGNSNQPQHF
length: 17
D: TRBD1
J: TRBJ1-5
V: TRBV5-5
size: -

DNA: TGCGCCAGCAGCCAAGATTTTAGGATGGGACAAATTTTTGTCTTT
CDR3: CASSQDFRMGQIFVF
length: 15
D: -
J: TRBJ1-1
V: TRBV4-1
size: -

DNA: TGTGCCAGCAGCTTAGATTGGGTTCAGGGAAACACCATATATTTT
CDR3: CASSLDWVQGNTIYF
length: 15
D: -
J: TRBJ1-3
V: TRBV7-9
size: -

DNA: TGTGCCAGCAGTTCCCAGGGGCCTACGAAGCAGTACTTC
CDR3: CASSSQGPTKQYF
length: 13
D: -
J: TRBJ2-7
V: TRBV27
size: -

DNA: TGTGCCAGCTCACCTGGACTGATGAACACTGAAGCTTTCTTT
CDR3: CASSPGLMNTEAFF
length: 14
D: -
J: TRBJ1-1
V: TRBV18
size: once

DNA: TGTGCCAGCAGCCCACCCCAGGCATATGGCTACACCTTC
CDR3: CASSPPQAYGYTF
length: 13
D: -
J: TRBJ1-2
V: TRBV11-2
size: -

DNA: TGCGCCAGCAGTGACGGACAGCCTAATTCACCCCTCCACTTT
CDR3: CASSDGQPNSPLHF
length: 14
D: -
J: TRBJ1-6
V: TRBV5-1
size: -

DNA: TGTGCCAGCAGTTCGACCCCTAATGAGCAGTTCTTC
CDR3: CASSSTPNEQFF
length: 12
D: -
J: TRBJ2-1
V: TRBV27
size: -

DNA: TGCGCCAGCAGCCCTTGGAGCTCCTATAATTCACCCCTCCACTTT
CDR3: CASSPWSSYNSPLHF
length: 15
D: -
J: TRBJ1-6
V: TRBV5-1
size: -

DNA: TGTGCCAGCAGATTCTCGCGCAGCGGAAACACCATATATTTT
CDR3: CASRFSRSGNTIYF
length: 14
D: -
J: TRBJ1-3
V: TRBV6-5
size: -

DNA: TGTGCCAGCAGCCAAAATACAGGGAACACTGAAGCTTTCTTT
CDR3: CASSQNTGNTEAFF
length: 14
D: -
J: TRBJ1-1
V: TRBV5-5
size: once